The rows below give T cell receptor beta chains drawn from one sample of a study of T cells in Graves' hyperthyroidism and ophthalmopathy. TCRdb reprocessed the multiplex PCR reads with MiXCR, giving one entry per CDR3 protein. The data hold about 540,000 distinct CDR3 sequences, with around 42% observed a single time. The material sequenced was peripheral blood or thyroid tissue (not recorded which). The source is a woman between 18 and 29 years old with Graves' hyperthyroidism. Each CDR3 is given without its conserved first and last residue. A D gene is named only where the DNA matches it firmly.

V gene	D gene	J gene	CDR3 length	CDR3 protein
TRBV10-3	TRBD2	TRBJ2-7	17	AISESPGLAGGPVDEQY
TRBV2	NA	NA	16	ASSVPRGNPAGNQPQY
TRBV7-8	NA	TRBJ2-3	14	ASTTGGGGYTDTQY
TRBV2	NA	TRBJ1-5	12	ASVADNSNQPQH
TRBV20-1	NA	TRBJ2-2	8	SALNGELF
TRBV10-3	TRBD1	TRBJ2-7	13	ASSTAGTGPWEQY
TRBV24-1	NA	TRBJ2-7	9	ATSDLDEQY
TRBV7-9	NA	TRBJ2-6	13	ASSQGDSGANVLT
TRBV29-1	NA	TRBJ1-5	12	SVGEGSRTQPQH
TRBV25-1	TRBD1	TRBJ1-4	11	ASSDRVGEKLF
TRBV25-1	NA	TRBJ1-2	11	ASSELGVESYT
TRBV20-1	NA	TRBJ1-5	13	SALSRRGGNQPQH
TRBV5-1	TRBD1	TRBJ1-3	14	ASSRVRGSSGNTIY
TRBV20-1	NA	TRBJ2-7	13	SVQRPGLYGYEQY
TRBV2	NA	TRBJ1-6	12	AGSFGQLNSPLH
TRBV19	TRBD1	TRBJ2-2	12	ASTAGQGIGELF
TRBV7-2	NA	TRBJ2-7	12	ASSYLRGSDEQY
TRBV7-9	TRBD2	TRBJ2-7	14	ASSLGSSGASYEQY
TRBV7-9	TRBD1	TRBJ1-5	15	ASRPGQGTYSNQPQH
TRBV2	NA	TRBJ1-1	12	ASSPTRGGVEAF
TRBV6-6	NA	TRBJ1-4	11	ASSYAGNEKLF
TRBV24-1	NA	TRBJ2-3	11	ATSEPQRDTQY
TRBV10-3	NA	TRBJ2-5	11	AISVTEEETQY
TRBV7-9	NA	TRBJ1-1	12	ASSLEGWSTEAF
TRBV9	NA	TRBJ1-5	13	ASSVEGQNNQPQH
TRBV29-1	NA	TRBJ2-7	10	SVLPGTNEQY
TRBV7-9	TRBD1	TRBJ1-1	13	ASSILQGANTEAF
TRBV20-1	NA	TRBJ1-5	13	SALPKTRSNQPQH
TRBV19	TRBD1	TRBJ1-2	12	ASSAQGADYGYT
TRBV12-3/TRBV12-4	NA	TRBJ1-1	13	ASSRPGSLNTEAF
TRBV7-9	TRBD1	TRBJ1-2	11	ASSPTGSYGYT
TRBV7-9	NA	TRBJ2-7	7	ASSNAQY
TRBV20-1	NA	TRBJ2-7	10	SASGTSYEQY
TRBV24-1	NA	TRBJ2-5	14	ATRPPGGETQETQY
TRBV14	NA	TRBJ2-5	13	ASSRGDLLQQTQY
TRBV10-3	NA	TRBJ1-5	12	AISPGYSNQPQH
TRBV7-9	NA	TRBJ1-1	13	ASSLTGSKKTEAF
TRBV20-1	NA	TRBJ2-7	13	SARDDREYSYEQY
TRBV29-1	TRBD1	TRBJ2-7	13	SVEDRDRGAYEQY
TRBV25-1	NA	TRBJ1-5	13	ASSAQAGSNQPQH
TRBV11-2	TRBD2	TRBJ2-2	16	ASSLRLAGGTNTGELF
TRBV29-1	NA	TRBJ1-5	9	SAIGGQPQH
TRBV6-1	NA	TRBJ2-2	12	ASRHKVLTGELF
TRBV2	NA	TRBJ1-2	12	ASSVSGNHPGYT
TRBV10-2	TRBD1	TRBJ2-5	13	ASSRGGDDQETQY
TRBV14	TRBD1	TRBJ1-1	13	ASSHPGQPNTEAF
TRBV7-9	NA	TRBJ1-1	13	ASSADYWDRTEAF
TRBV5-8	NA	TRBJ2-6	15	ASSLLSTGFGANVLT
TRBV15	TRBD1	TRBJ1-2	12	ATSLLGQNYGYT
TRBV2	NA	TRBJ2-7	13	ASSGGSPSKTEQY